This paragraph reports one TCR beta chain. Only one count was recorded for this clone. Which antigen it targets is not known. No quality values exist for individual bases; no much larger clone is one base distant. This specimen belongs to a study of cytomegalovirus exposure and HLA in healthy donors (dated by TCRdb to 2015 to 2018). Turning to the overall study: An earlier analysis of several hundred of the donors reported about 300 Gb of sequence data and around 100 million unique TCR beta sequences obtained from approximately 180 million T cells. Four or five DR-DQ haplotypes were handled as single units for association and clustering because linkage in the cohort was strong. A later genetic analysis used genome-wide SNP genotypes for about 60% of the 666 donors, treating that subset as a discovery cohort. The study aimed to test whether signatures of past pathogen exposure could be identified by cataloging public T cell receptors. Typing coverage varied by locus: roughly 629-640 donors for A, B, C, DRB1 and DQB1; around 560 for DQA1; 606 for DPA1; roughly 450 for DPB1. High-throughput TCR immunosequencing, statistical association of individual TCRs with disease status, and machine learning were combined to predict cytomegalovirus infection status. An early release covering roughly 640 HLA-typed donors comprised approximately 290 gigabases of sequencing data and tens of millions of unique TCR sequences. The study used immunosequencing to profile the T cell repertoires of several hundred subjects and linked those repertoires to cytomegalovirus serostatus. Besides the first cohort of roughly 700 subjects, a separate validation cohort made up of over 95 different subjects was used. Among the roughly 390 genotyped donors, roughly 80% belonged to the genetic ancestry cluster associated with self-reported Caucasian donors. An earlier analysis of 587 of the donors used high-throughput TCR beta sequencing to judge whether each TCR beta V gene segment behaved as functional or pseudogenic. HLA typing covered class I and class II loci at four-digit resolution. A later analysis re-analyzed previously published TCR beta repertoires from about 730 donors and added high-resolution HLA genotyping to study TCR occurrence patterns. Across approximately 400 genotyped donors of the cohort, an average of about 220,000 unique TCR beta nucleotide sequences per donor were sequenced, and roughly 18% of those sequences were non-productive. Donor age, sex, ethnicity and CMV serostatus were compiled alongside the repertoire data. Every repertoire in the discovery cohort had been generated on one and the same sequencing platform. Rather than using new phenotypic data, the later analysis identified candidate immune exposures from TCR beta sequences and from how often those sequences occurred across donors. What the work shows at the level of the full study, not this receptor alone: The earlier analysis of fewer than 750 of the donors excluded roughly 17 rarely observed V segments, including chromosome 9 orphons, because counts were too low. For the cohort, immune exposure information was limited to CMV serostatus. Only TCR beta chains were sequenced in this cohort, and the absence of alpha or paired-chain data limited detectable features. While some public TCRs were present in many individuals, most TCR sequences turned up only very rarely across donors. It was suggested by the authors that the approach could potentially be generalized to other disease states and immunological phenotypes. In a later genetic analysis, a missense DCLRE1C variant was associated with V-gene and J-gene trimming of TCR beta chains, and the association was replicated in an independent cohort. Compared with the roughly 670-donor mean, donors in an Asian-associated ancestry cluster had fewer N-insertions in productive TCRs, according to a later genetic analysis. An earlier analysis of 587 of the donors showed that most TCR beta V segments appeared in productive rearrangements either about 90% or about 30% of the time, which broadly matched IMGT annotations. In vitro tests confirmed that a few of the cytomegalovirus-associated TCR beta chains recognize cytomegalovirus antigens. A group of highly shared sequence variants was considered likely to be a technical artifact of the sequencing pipeline. In a later analysis, most CMV-associated TCR beta chains were found to appear HLA-restricted, with HLA associations seemingly driven largely by CMV exposure. In a later analysis, TCR association rates were found to vary across HLA loci, with the most associated TCRs seen for DRB1 alleles and the fewest for HLA-C alleles. Correlated functional status among segregating V segments might reflect linkage disequilibrium, but an unknown experimental factor could not be ruled out. Roughly uniform sequencing depth across donors was assumed in presence/absence analyses, although this assumption may not hold. Assigning TCR associations to individual alleles was difficult when HLA alleles, especially DR and DQ, strongly co-occurred. A further reported finding was that TCR beta sequences accurately predicted the HLA-A and HLA-B alleles for most subjects in the first cohort. A total of some 180 TCR beta chains were listed by the study as associated with cytomegalovirus. Compared with equally common non-associated chains, HLA-associated TCR beta chains in a later analysis were more clonally expanded and had lower generation probabilities. The 87-base-pair reads could not distinguish some IMGT-functional V segments, including TRBV6-2 and TRBV6-3, so those segments were excluded. Specific HLA alleles were associated with 15,000 to 20,000 TCR beta sequences at a false discovery rate of 0.05 in a later analysis. HLA typing was unavailable for some donors at each locus, so association tests used only the typed subset. Cytomegalovirus status was reported to be diagnosed by the classifier with high specificity and sensitivity in both the original and validation cohorts. According to a later analysis, parvovirus B19, influenza, CMV and Epstein-Barr virus appeared linked to several top co-occurrence clusters.

The cohort comprised some 700 healthy bone marrow donors. At the time of sampling, every cohort member was nominally healthy, though immune exposures that went unrecorded were likely present. The donor was CMV seropositive and was included in the group of 270 or so seropositive cohort members. Each donor provided a peripheral blood sample, and peripheral blood mononuclear cells were used for TCR beta sequencing. The Qiagen DNeasy Blood Extraction Kit was used to extract genomic DNA from the blood cell samples. Libraries were prepared through the immunoSEQ multiplex PCR assay. The multiplex PCR relied on a mix of 60 forward primers for TCR Vbeta segments and 13 reverse primers for TCR Jbeta segments. The CDR3 region of rearranged TCR beta genes was amplified from genomic DNA with a multiplex PCR assay. The Illumina HiSeq System was used to sequence the amplified TCR beta libraries as 87-base-pair reads. On the study's bioinformatics: Across the 670 or so repertoires, a later analysis counted approximately 75 million unique TCR beta chains, around 10 million of which were shared by at least two donors. Raw reads were error-corrected and collapsed into unique sequences with a nearest-neighbor algorithm that merged closely related sequences to remove PCR and sequencing errors. CDR3 sequences were aligned to IMGT reference sequences to assign V, D and J gene segments. For a sequence to be retained, a match of at least six nucleotides to both a V gene segment and a J gene segment was required. Rearrangements were classified as productive when the CDR3 lacked stop codons and remained in frame with V and J, and all other rearrangements were classified as non-productive. Following IMGT convention, CDR3 was defined as the stretch from the second conserved V-encoded cysteine up to the conserved J-encoded phenylalanine. The earlier analysis of 500 to 750 of the donors excluded any sequence lacking an unambiguous match to a single V gene segment. In an earlier analysis of a few hundred of the donors, V segments were called functional above 56.7% productive rearrangements and were called segregating when the between-donor standard deviation exceeded 5%. A statistical classification framework was developed to diagnose cytomegalovirus status using the catalog of TCR beta chain sequences. A later analysis assigned V and J genes by comparing TCR nucleotide sequences with IMGT/GENE-DB human TR gene sequences. The TCRdist pipeline was used in a later analysis to assign CDR3 sequences and most-parsimonious VDJ recombination scenarios. In a later analysis, each TCR beta chain was defined by its CDR3 amino acid sequence together with its V-gene family, and reads without a unique V-gene family were excluded. In a later analysis, 450 to 600 highly shared, low-generation-probability nucleotide sequences were removed to address suspected cross-contamination and a sequencing artifact. A later analysis calculated a clonal expansion index for each public chain from normalized within-repertoire ranks of inferred template counts. A later analysis computed generation probabilities with a VDJ recombination model fitted to out-of-frame rearrangements, and checked the results against IGoR. Hypergeometric tests were used in a later analysis to score TCR-TCR, TCR-HLA and TCR-CMV co-occurrence, with a repertoire-size bias correction applied to the TCR pairs. To estimate false discovery rates, a later analysis permuted the HLA or CMV assignments 20 times. A later analysis grouped co-occurring TCRs with DBSCAN, adding TCRdist sequence similarity when clustering within HLA-allele-positive subsets. For co-occurrence clustering, repertoires with fewer than 30,000 or more than 120,000 public chains were excluded, along with a handful of repertoires with anomalous nucleotide sharing. In its TCRdb copy, this immuneACCESS table keeps in-frame sequences only and misses some clones. Where compared with another copy, unresolved V genes explain less than half of these, and the others have no known cause. V and J calls plus clone size are reproduced from that table; the DNA served to infer D and trimming. The sample has about 300,000 clones on record, roughly 85% of them singletons. Clones ranked in the top ten supply 3.5% to 4% of the sample.

Between the V and J ends, shortened by 5 bases and 7 bases respectively, the junction contains 15 bases. Looking up the germline V gene (reference sequence) yields CDR1 SEHNR and CDR2 FQNEAQ. Measured from the cysteine to the phenylalanine, the CDR3 is 15 residues long. Just the 45-base CDR3 DNA is kept, in frame starting at base 1. Input material: PBMCs. The source of this sequence is a middle-aged man in good health and CMV-seropositive. The chain is made from TRBV7-9 and TRBJ1-6; the D gene cannot be named for sure. The CDR3 amino acid sequence is: CASSQHGEKNSPLHF. The nucleotides read TGTGCCAGCAGCCAACACGGGGAAAAAAATTCACCCCTCCACTTT.